These T cell receptor beta chains were read from a single sample in a study of blood T cell repertoires in COVID-19. Assay: immunoSEQ multiplex PCR; the TCRdb copy retains only in-frame clones and omits some. The table has some 260,000 clones, around 84% seen once. The specimen sequenced was PBMCs or T cells enriched from blood (not recorded which). These receptors all stem from a man aged 25 to 40 with acute COVID-19. The CDR3 runs from the conserved cysteine through the conserved F or W. A D gene is named only where the DNA matches it firmly. Clone size is not always given. Where it is, it says once, few, many or a class for expanded clones.

abundance,d_gene,v_gene,j_gene,len,CDR3aa
few,NA,TRBV7-9,TRBJ2-1,15,CASSPSSGTGAGQFF
NA,NA,TRBV2,TRBJ1-3,12,CASSAGERTIYF
NA,TRBD2,TRBV11-3,TRBJ2-3,16,CASSLDLREGVDTQYF
NA,TRBD1,TRBV24-1,TRBJ2-1,16,CATSDSRDRDRCEQFF
NA,NA,TRBV28,TRBJ1-2,14,CASSLSGALFGYTF
NA,TRBD1,TRBV4-3,TRBJ2-2,15,CASSQGTGSTGELFF
NA,TRBD2,TRBV7-9,TRBJ2-3,16,CASSLLGSGIPDTQYF
NA,NA,TRBV27,TRBJ1-1,14,CASSLSGMNTEAFF
NA,NA,TRBV18,TRBJ1-2,14,CASSPGGGHYGYTF
NA,NA,TRBV12-3/TRBV12-4,TRBJ2-1,12,CASTGTYNEQFF
NA,NA,TRBV19,TRBJ1-2,15,CASRSNKRGGYGYTF
NA,NA,TRBV19,TRBJ2-2,14,CASSIGPSTGELFF
NA,TRBD1,TRBV5-1,TRBJ1-5,15,CASSRTGDSNQPQHF
NA,NA,TRBV6-1,TRBJ1-5,17,CASSEALRTHLNQPQHF
NA,NA,TRBV7-8,TRBJ2-2,14,CASSSNARAGELFF
few,NA,TRBV27,TRBJ1-2,12,CASSLSGYGYTF
NA,TRBD1,TRBV19,TRBJ2-1,14,CASSGTERVNEQFF
NA,NA,TRBV3-1/TRBV3-2,TRBJ1-1,12,CASSQVAGEAFF
once,TRBD2,TRBV11-2,TRBJ2-1,14,CASSAGLRSDEQFF
NA,NA,TRBV2,TRBJ2-3,14,CASSEGRSTDTQYF
NA,NA,TRBV18,TRBJ1-1,14,CASSSGTSNTEAFF
few,NA,TRBV19,TRBJ1-2,15,CASSIIRGRGDGYTF
few,TRBD1,TRBV11-2,TRBJ2-1,15,CASSLTQGVYNEQFF
NA,TRBD1,TRBV24-1,TRBJ1-2,13,CATSERTGHGYTF
NA,TRBD1,TRBV6-5,TRBJ2-5,15,CASSFSGTGQETQYF
NA,NA,TRBV6-2/TRBV6-3,TRBJ1-5,14,CASSGGHSNQPQHF
few,NA,TRBV5-1,TRBJ2-5,14,CASSLGSGQETQYF
NA,NA,TRBV12-3/TRBV12-4,TRBJ1-2,11,CASSLFRGYTF
NA,NA,TRBV23-1,TRBJ2-1,14,CARIKSGFHNEQFF